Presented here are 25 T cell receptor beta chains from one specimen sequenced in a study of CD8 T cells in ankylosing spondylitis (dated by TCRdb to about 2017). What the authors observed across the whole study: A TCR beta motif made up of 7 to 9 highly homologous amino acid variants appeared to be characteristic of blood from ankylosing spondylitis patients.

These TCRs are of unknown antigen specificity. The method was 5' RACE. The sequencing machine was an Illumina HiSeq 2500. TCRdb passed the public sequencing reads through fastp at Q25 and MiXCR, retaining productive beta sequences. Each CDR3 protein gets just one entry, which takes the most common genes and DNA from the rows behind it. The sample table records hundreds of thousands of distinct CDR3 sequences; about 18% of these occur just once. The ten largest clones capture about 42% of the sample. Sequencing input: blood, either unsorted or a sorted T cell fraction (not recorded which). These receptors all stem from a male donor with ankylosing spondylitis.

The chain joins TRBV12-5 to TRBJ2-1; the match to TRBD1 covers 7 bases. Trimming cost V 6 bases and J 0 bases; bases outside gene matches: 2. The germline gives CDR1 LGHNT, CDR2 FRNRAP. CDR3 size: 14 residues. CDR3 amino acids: CASGTGSSYNEQFF. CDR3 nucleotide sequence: TGTGCTAGTGGGACAGGGTCCTCCTACAATGAGCAGTTCTTC. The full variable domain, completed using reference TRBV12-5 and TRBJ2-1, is DARVTQTPRHKVTEMGQEVTMRCQPILGHNTVFWYRQTMMQGLELLAYFRNRAPLDDSGMPKDRFSAEMPDATLATLKIQPSEPRDSAVYFCASGTGSSYNEQFFGPGTRLTVL.

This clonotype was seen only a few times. The CDR3 DNA is TGTGCCACCAGCAGAGATCCGAGCAGGGGGGCCATCAATCAGCCCCAGCATTTT. Translating it yields CATSRDPSRGAINQPQHF. This chain connects TRBV15 to TRBJ1-5; 7 nucleotides match TRBD1. Germline V gene sequence: CDR1 LNHNV, CDR2 YYDKDF (reference sequence). CDR3 size: 18 residues. With 0 bases clipped from V and 3 bases from J, the junction kept 11 bases outside the gene matches.

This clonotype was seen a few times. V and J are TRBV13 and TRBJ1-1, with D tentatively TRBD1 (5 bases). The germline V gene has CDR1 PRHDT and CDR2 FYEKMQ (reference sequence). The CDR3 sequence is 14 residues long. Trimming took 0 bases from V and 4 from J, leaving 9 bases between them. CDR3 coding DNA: TGTGCCAGCAGCTTAGGCCCAGGGAGCACTGAAGCTTTCTTT. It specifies CASSLGPGSTEAFF.

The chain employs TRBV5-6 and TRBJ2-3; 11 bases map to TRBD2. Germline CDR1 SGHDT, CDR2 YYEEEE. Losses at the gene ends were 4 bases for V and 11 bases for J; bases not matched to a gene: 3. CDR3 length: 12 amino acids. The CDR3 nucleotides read TGTGCCAGCAGCCCGACTAGCGGGATGCAGTATTTT. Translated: CASSPTSGMQYF. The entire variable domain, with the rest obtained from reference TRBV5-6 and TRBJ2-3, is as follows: DAGVTQSPTHLIKTRGQQVTLRCSPKSGHDTVSWYQQALGQGPQFIFQYYEEEERQRGNFPDRFSGHQFPNYSSELNVNALLLGDSALYLCASSPTSGMQYFGPGTRLTVL.

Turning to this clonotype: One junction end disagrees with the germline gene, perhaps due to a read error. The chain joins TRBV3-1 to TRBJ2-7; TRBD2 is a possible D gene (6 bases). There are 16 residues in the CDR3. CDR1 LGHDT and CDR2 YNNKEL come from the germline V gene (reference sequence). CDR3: CASSQVGGGLSYEEYF. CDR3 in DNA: TGTGCCAGCAGCCAAGTGGGGGGAGGCCTATCCTACGAGGAGTACTTC.

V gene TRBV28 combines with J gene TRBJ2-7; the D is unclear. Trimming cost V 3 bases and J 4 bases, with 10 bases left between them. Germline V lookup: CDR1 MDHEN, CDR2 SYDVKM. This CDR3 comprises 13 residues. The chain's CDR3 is CASSFEHGYEQYF. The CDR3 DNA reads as TGTGCCAGCAGTTTCGAACACGGTTACGAGCAGTACTTC. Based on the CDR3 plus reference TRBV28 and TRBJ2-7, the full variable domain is DVKVTQSSRYLVKRTGEKVFLECVQDMDHENMFWYRQDPGLGLRLIYFSYDVKMKEKGDIPEGYSVSREKKERFSLILESASTNQTSMYLCASSFEHGYEQYFGPGTRLTVT.

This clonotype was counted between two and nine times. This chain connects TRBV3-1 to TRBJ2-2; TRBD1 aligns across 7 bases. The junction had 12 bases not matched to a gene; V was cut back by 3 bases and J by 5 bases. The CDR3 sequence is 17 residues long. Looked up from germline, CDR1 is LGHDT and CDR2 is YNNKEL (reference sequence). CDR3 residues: CASSHPTGTPVTGELFF. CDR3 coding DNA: TGTGCCAGCAGCCACCCGACAGGGACGCCGGTAACCGGGGAGCTGTTTTTT.

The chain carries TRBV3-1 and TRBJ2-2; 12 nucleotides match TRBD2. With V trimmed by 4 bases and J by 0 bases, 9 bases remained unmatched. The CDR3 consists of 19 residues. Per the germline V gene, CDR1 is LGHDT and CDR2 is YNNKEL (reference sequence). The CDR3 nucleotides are TGTGCCAGCAGCCTACTTTGGACTAGCGGGAAACCGAACACCGGGGAGCTGTTTTTT. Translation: CASSLLWTSGKPNTGELFF.

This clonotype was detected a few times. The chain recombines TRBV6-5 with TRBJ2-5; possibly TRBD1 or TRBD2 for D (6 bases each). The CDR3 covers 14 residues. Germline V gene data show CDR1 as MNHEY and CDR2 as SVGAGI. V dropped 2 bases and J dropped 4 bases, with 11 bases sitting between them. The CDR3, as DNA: TGTGCCAGCAGTTACGAGGGGGGTTCAGAGACCCAGTACTTC. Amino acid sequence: CASSYEGGSETQYF.

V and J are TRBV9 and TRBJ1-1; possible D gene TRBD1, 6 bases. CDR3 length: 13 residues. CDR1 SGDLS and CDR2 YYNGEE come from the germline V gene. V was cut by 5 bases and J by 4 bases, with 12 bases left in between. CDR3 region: CASSAGAGTEAFF. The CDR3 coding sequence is TGTGCCAGCAGTGCAGGGGCTGGCACTGAAGCTTTCTTT.

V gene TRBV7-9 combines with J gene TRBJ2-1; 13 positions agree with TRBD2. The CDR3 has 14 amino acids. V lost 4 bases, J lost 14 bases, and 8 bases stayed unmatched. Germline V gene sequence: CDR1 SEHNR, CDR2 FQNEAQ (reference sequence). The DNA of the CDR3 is TGTGCCAGCAGCTCCATCCCGGGACTAGCGGGAAAGTTCTTC. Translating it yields CASSSIPGLAGKFF. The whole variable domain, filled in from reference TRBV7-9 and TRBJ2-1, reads DTGVSQNPRHKITKRGQNVTFRCDPISEHNRLYWYRQTLGQGPEFLTYFQNEAQLEKSRLLSDRFSAERPKGSFSTLEIQRTEQGDSAMYLCASSSIPGLAGKFFGPGTRLTVL.

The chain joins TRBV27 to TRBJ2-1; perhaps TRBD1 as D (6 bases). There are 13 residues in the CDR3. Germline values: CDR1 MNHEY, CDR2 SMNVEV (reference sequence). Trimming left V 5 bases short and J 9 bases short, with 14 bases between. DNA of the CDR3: TGTGCCAGCAGTATAACAGGGTTTGTTGAGCAGTTCTTC. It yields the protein CASSITGFVEQFF.

CDR3 in DNA: TGTGCCAGCAGCACTCGCTTGGAGCCCGCCGCCGGGGAGACCCAGTACTTC. This codes for CASSTRLEPAAGETQYF. This rearrangement joins TRBV11-2 to TRBJ2-5; D ambiguous. The germline gives CDR1 SGHAT, CDR2 FQNNGV. This CDR3 comprises 17 residues. Trimming took 5 bases from V and 5 from J, leaving 24 bases between them. Together with reference TRBV11-2 and TRBJ2-5, the CDR3 gives the full variable domain: EAGVAQSPRYKIIEKRQSVAFWCNPISGHATLYWYQQILGQGPKLLIQFQNNGVVDDSQLPKDRFSAERLKGVDSTLKIQPAKLEDSAVYLCASSTRLEPAAGETQYFGPGTRLLVL.

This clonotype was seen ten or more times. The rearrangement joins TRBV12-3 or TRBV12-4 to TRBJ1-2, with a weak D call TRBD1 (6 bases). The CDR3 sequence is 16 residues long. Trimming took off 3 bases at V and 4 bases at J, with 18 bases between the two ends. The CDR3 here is CASSFAWTESPYGYTF. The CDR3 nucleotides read TGTGCCAGCAGTTTCGCCTGGACAGAGAGCCCCTATGGCTACACCTTC.

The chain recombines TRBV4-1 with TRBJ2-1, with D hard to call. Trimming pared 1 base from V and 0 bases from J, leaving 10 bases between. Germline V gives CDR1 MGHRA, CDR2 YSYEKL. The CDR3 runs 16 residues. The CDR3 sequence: CASSQAHPSSYNEQFF. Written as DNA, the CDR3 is TGCGCCAGCAGCCAAGCCCACCCAAGCTCCTACAATGAGCAGTTCTTC.

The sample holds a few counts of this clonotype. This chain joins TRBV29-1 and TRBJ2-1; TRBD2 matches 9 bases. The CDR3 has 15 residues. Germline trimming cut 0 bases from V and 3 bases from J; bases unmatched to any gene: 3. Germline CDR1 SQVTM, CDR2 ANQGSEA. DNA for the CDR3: TGCAGCGTTGAAGAGGGACTAGCAGGCTACAATGAGCAGTTCTTC. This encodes CSVEEGLAGYNEQFF.

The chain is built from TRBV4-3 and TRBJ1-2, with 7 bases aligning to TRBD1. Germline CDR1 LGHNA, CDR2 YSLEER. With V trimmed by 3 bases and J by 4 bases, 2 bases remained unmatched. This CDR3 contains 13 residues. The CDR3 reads CASSQDRTYGYTF. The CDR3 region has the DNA TGCGCCAGCAGCCAGGACAGGACCTATGGCTACACCTTC.

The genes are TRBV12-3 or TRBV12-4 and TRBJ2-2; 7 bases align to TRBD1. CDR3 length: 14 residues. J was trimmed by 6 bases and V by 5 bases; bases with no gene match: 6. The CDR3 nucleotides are TGTGCCAGCAGTACGACAGGGATGGCCGGGGAGCTGTTTTTT. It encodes CASSTTGMAGELFF.

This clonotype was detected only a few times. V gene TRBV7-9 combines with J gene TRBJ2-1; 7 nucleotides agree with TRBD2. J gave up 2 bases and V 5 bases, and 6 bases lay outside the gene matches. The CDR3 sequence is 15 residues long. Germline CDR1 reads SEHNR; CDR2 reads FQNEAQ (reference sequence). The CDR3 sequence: CASSRGAGAYNEQFF. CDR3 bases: TGTGCCAGCAGCCGAGGGGCGGGAGCCTACAATGAGCAGTTCTTC.

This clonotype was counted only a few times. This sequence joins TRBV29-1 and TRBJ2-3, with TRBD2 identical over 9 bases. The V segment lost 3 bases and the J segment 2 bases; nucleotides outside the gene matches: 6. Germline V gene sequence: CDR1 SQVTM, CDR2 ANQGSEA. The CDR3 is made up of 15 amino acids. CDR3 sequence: CSVELAGDPTDTQYF. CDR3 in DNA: TGCAGCGTTGAGTTAGCGGGAGACCCCACAGATACGCAGTATTTT.

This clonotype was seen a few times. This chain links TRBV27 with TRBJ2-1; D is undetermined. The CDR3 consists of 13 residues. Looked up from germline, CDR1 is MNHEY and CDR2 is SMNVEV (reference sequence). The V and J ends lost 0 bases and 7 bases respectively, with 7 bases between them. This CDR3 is CASSLSEQNEQFF. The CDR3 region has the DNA TGTGCCAGCAGTTTATCGGAACAAAATGAGCAGTTCTTC.

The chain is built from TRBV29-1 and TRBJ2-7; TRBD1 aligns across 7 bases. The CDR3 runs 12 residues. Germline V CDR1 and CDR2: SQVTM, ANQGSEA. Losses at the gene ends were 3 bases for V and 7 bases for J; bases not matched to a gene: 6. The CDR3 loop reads CSVDSGQAEQYF. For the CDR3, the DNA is TGCAGCGTTGATTCCGGACAGGCGGAGCAGTACTTC.

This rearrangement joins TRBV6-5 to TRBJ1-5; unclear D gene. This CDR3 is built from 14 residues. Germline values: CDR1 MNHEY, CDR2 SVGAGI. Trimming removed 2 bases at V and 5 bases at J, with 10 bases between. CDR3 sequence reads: CASSYGRADQPQHF. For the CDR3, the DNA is TGTGCCAGCAGTTACGGAAGGGCGGATCAGCCCCAGCATTTT.

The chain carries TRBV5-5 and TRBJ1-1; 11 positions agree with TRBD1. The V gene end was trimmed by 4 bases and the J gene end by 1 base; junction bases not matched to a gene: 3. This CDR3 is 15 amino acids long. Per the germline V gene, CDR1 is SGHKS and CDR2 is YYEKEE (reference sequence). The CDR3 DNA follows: TGTGCCAGCAGCGGGACAGGGGGTCGGAACACTGAAGCTTTCTTT. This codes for CASSGTGGRNTEAFF.

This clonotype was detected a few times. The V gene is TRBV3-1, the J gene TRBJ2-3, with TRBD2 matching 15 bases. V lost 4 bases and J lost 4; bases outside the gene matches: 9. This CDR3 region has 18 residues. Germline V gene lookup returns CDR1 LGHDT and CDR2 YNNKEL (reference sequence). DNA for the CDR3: TGTGCCAGCAGCCCCTGGACTAGCGGGGGGGCATTTGCAGATACGCAGTATTTT. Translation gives CASSPWTSGGAFADTQYF.